This record covers a single TCR beta chain. Germline assignment: CDR1 SGHNT and CDR2 YYREEE (reference sequence). This CDR3 is built from 13 residues. V was clipped by 2 bases and J by 2 bases, with 7 bases between them. Data came from immunoSEQ multiplex PCR; TCRdb stores just in-frame clones and leaves some out. The sample holds roughly 220,000 clones, 90% seen once. This record comes from a study of blood T cell repertoires in COVID-19. The sequenced sample was PBMCs or T cells enriched from blood (not recorded which). The source of this sequence is a man aged 25 to 40 who had been exposed to COVID-19. The chain couples TRBV5-4 to TRBJ2-5; D may be TRBD2 (5 bases). As DNA, the CDR3 is TGTGCCAGCAGCTTAGGCGGGCAAGAGACCCAGTACTTC. Its protein product is CASSLGGQETQYF.